The present T cell receptor beta chain was sequenced within a study of CD8 T cells in Susac syndrome. Losses at the gene ends were 5 bases for V and 7 bases for J; bases not matched to a gene: 10. This CDR3 is built from 14 residues. CDR1 and CDR2 (germline): LNHDA, SQIVND (reference sequence). RNA in amounts of roughly 0.5 to 1 ug was reverse transcribed with random hexamers. TCRdb ran MiXCR on the immunoSEQ multiplex PCR reads and lists one entry per CDR3 protein. The sample has about 76,000 distinct CDR3 sequences, approximately 93% seen once. This TCR came from a human donor with Susac syndrome. This chain links TRBV19 with TRBJ1-2; 7 nucleotides agree with TRBD1. Sequenced: CD8+ T cells from PBMCs. The CDR3 coding sequence is TGTGCCAGTAGTGTGCCTGACAGGGATGGTGGCTACACCTTC. This translates into CASSVPDRDGGYTF.